One and the same sample provided the 16 T cell receptor beta chains below, sequenced in a study of a mutant IDH1 vaccine in newly diagnosed glioma (dated by TCRdb to the early 2020s). These receptors lack a known antigen. Libraries came from the immunoSEQ multiplex PCR assay. TCRdb carries this immuneACCESS record with in-frame sequences only. Its versions omit some clonotypes, under half of them owing to an unresolved V gene in the studies checked, with the rest unexplained. Across this sample there are about 52,000 clones, with 75% to 95% seen only once. In total, the top ten clones hold more than 2% of the sample. In the paper's terms, the time point label means: week 11, during vaccination. Each vaccine dose was 300 ug of a 20-mer mutant IDH1 peptide in Montanide, given subcutaneously with topical imiquimod. The sample in question was PBMCs, obtained from a glioma patient whose treatment included an IDH1 peptide vaccine. Every receptor here comes from a man in his fifties with glioma.

This chain links TRBV28 with TRBJ1-5; D unresolved. Germline CDR1 reads MDHEN; CDR2 reads SYDVKM. Deletions cut 7 bases from V and 4 bases from J, with 11 bases between. The CDR3 loop spans 13 amino acids. The chain's CDR3 is CASTVPRNQPQHF. The CDR3 region has the DNA TGTGCCAGCACGGTACCCAGAAATCAGCCCCAGCATTTT.

The rearrangement links TRBV15 to TRBJ1-1; D not resolved. The V gene lost 0 bases and the J gene lost 0 bases, with 5 bases spanning the gap. The CDR3 totals 14 residues. Looked up from germline, CDR1 is LNHNV and CDR2 is YYDKDF (reference sequence). For the CDR3, the DNA is TGTGCCACCAGCAGAGATCAGATGAACACTGAAGCTTTCTTT. This translates into CATSRDQMNTEAFF.

The J gene is TRBJ2-1, the V gene TRBV7-3, with a weak D call TRBD1 (6 bases). V shed 5 bases and J shed 2 bases, with 16 bases lying between them. This CDR3 spans 16 amino acids. CDR1 and CDR2 (germline): SGHTA, FQGTGA. DNA of the CDR3: TGTGCCAGCAGCCCCCTGGGATGGGGGCCCTACAATGAGCAGTTCTTC. Its translation: CASSPLGWGPYNEQFF.

CDR3 amino acids: CASRRQGARTEAFF. DNA for the CDR3: TGTGCCAGCAGAAGACAGGGGGCGAGAACTGAAGCTTTCTTT. The chain combines TRBV6-5 with TRBJ1-1, with 10 bases identical to TRBD1. V trimming: 6 bases; J trimming: 5 bases; junction bases outside the gene matches: 6. Germline CDR1 MNHEY, CDR2 SVGAGI. The CDR3 is 14 residues long.

The chain has TRBV18 and TRBJ2-7; D is unclear. The germline V gene has CDR1 KGHSH and CDR2 LQKENI. This CDR3 contains 12 residues. Trimming cost V 6 bases and J 3 bases, with 9 bases left between them. The CDR3: CASSDIRYEQYF. The CDR3 DNA sequence: TGTGCCAGCTCCGATATCCGCTACGAGCAGTACTTC.

The chain uses TRBV5-1 and TRBJ1-3; D gene uncertain. Germline V gene lookup returns CDR1 SGHRS and CDR2 YFSETQ. This CDR3 contains 16 residues. V was shortened by 0 bases and J by 1 base, with 11 bases between the two germline ends. The CDR3 DNA reads as TGCGCCAGCAGCTTGGAGGCTAGGAGTTCTGGAAACACCATATATTTT. This encodes CASSLEARSSGNTIYF.

This clone was recorded once. CDR3 sequence: CASSQERRGNTEAFF. The CDR3, as DNA: TGCGCCAGCAGCCAAGAACGCAGGGGCAACACTGAAGCTTTCTTT. The chain has TRBV4-1 and TRBJ1-1, with a tentative D call TRBD1 (6 bases). CDR3 length equals 15 residues. Deletions cut 0 bases from V and 2 bases from J, with 10 bases between. Per germline, CDR1 MGHRA and CDR2 YSYEKL.

V gene TRBV9 combines with J gene TRBJ2-3, with D perhaps matching TRBD1 (6 bases). The CDR3 sequence is 15 residues long. Trimming stripped 4 bases from V and 2 bases from J, with 14 bases between. Germline values: CDR1 SGDLS, CDR2 YYNGEE. In DNA, the CDR3 is TGTGCCAGCAGCCGCTTTCGACAGGACACAGATACGCAGTATTTT. Protein sequence: CASSRFRQDTDTQYF.

This chain joins TRBV13 and TRBJ2-1; D uncertain. The length of the CDR3 is 11 residues. Trimming cost V 7 bases and J 7 bases, with 8 bases left between them. The V gene's germline CDR1 is PRHDT and CDR2 FYEKMQ (reference sequence). This CDR3 reads CASKGGNEQFF. DNA for the CDR3: TGTGCCAGCAAGGGTGGGAATGAGCAGTTCTTC.

The J gene is TRBJ2-3, the V gene TRBV28; weak D call: TRBD2 (6 bases). V gave up 5 bases and J gave up 0 bases, with 12 bases separating them. The CDR3 spans 15 residues. Germline CDR1 and CDR2: MDHEN and SYDVKM. The CDR3 is CASSPGLLSTDTQYF. Here the CDR3 DNA reads TGTGCCAGCAGTCCAGGACTACTGAGCACAGATACGCAGTATTTT.

This chain uses TRBV7-9 with TRBJ2-7, with TRBD1 matching 10 bases. J was trimmed by 4 bases and V by 6 bases; bases with no gene match: 12. Germline V gene lookup returns CDR1 SEHNR and CDR2 FQNEAQ (reference sequence). CDR3 length: 16 amino acids. The CDR3 DNA reads TGTGCCAGCAGTCCGACAGGGGGCCAGGCGCTTTACGAGCAGTACTTC. Encoded protein: CASSPTGGQALYEQYF.

The chain employs TRBV7-9 and TRBJ2-3; 7 bases match TRBD1. V dropped 2 bases and J dropped 6; count of bases not matched to a gene: 8. The CDR3 totals 15 residues. Germline V lookup: CDR1 SEHNR, CDR2 FQNEAQ (reference sequence). CDR3 nucleotide sequence: TGTGCCAGCAGCTTATATTCGACAGGGCCGGATACGCAGTATTTT. Residues: CASSLYSTGPDTQYF.

This chain uses TRBV5-1 with TRBJ2-1; D remains ambiguous. This CDR3 comprises 11 residues. Germline assignment: CDR1 SGHRS and CDR2 YFSETQ. V dropped 4 bases and J dropped 8 bases, with 7 bases sitting between them. The CDR3 reads CASSVYDEQFF. CDR3 in DNA: TGCGCCAGCAGCGTTTATGATGAGCAGTTCTTC.

The chain carries TRBV19 and TRBJ2-4; tentative D call: TRBD2 (5 bases). The CDR3 extends over 11 amino acids. Germline loops: CDR1 LNHDA, CDR2 SQIVND (reference sequence). Trimming removed 5 bases from V and 11 bases from J, with 10 bases in between. The CDR3 spells CASSPGRVQYF. CDR3 DNA sequence: TGTGCCAGTAGTCCTGGGCGGGTTCAGTACTTC.

Only one count was recorded for this clone. This chain links TRBV5-1 with TRBJ2-6; maybe TRBD1 (5 bases). Trimming removed 5 bases at V and 2 bases at J, with 11 bases between. CDR3 length: 15 residues. CDR1 is SGHRS and CDR2 is YFSETQ in the germline V gene. CDR3 nucleotides: TGCGCCAGCAGTACCCAGGGTGCTGGGGCCAACGTCCTGACTTTC. Translating it yields CASSTQGAGANVLTF.

This rearrangement joins TRBV7-2 to TRBJ1-1; 10 bases are a match to TRBD1. In germline, CDR1 is SGHTA, CDR2 FQGNSA. The CDR3 totals 14 residues. J was trimmed by 5 bases and V by 5 bases; bases with no gene match: 5. CDR3 in amino acids: CASSVDRGPTEAFF. The CDR3 nucleotides are TGTGCCAGCAGCGTCGACAGGGGGCCGACTGAAGCTTTCTTT.